The rows below give T cell receptor beta chains drawn from one sample of a study of T cell changes during pregnancy in multiple sclerosis. Generated by immunoSEQ multiplex PCR, the TCRdb table keeps only in-frame clones and is missing some. Here the sample spans 55,000 to 70,000 clones, 85% to 95% being singletons. The starting material was CD4+ T cells from peripheral blood mononuclear cells, obtained after pregnancy. These receptors were collected from a female donor with multiple sclerosis, enrolled in a pregnancy study. CDR3s include the opening cysteine and the closing phenylalanine or tryptophan. D genes are given only for firm matches. Clone size is given for some rows only: seen once, a few or many times, or a class if the clone is expanded.

TRBJ2-2	NA	TRBV5-1	NA	CASSPTSGAESTGELFF	TGCGCCAGCAGCCCCACCTCAGGGGCCGAGAGCACCGGGGAGCTGTTTTTT
TRBJ2-2	NA	TRBV4-1	NA	CASSQDRGRTNTGELFF	TGCGCCAGCAGCCAAGATCGGGGAAGGACGAACACCGGGGAGCTGTTTTTT
TRBJ2-7	TRBD1	TRBV29-1	NA	CSVETPTGSDEQYF	TGCAGCGTTGAGACCCCGACAGGGAGCGACGAGCAGTACTTC
TRBJ2-5	NA	TRBV7-9	NA	CASSLSSGKETQYF	TGTGCCAGCAGCTTAAGCTCGGGGAAAGAGACCCAGTACTTC
TRBJ1-5	NA	TRBV19	NA	CASTPPLGQRYQPQHF	TGTGCCAGTACCCCTCCTCTGGGGCAGCGATATCAGCCCCAGCATTTT
TRBJ1-2	NA	TRBV29-1	NA	CSVEVGGGYTF	TGCAGCGTTGAAGTAGGGGGTGGCTACACCTTC
TRBJ2-2	TRBD1	TRBV29-1	NA	CSVLGRGQVGELFF	TGCAGCGTTTTGGGCAGGGGGCAGGTCGGGGAGCTGTTTTTT
TRBJ2-3	NA	TRBV9	NA	CASSVFPSTDTQYF	TGTGCCAGCAGCGTCTTTCCTAGCACAGATACGCAGTATTTT
TRBJ1-1	NA	TRBV2	NA	CASSERRGQGTEAFF	TGTGCCAGCAGCGAACGGAGGGGCCAAGGGACTGAAGCTTTCTTT
TRBJ2-5	NA	TRBV29-1	NA	CSVVYRVSEETQYF	TGCAGCGTTGTTTACAGGGTTTCGGAAGAGACCCAGTACTTC
TRBJ2-7	TRBD1	TRBV7-8	NA	CASSFRAGQGVSYEQYF	TGTGCCAGCAGCTTTCGCGCGGGACAGGGAGTATCCTACGAGCAGTACTTC
TRBJ2-7	NA	TRBV7-8	once	CASSPGGSSYEQYF	TGTGCCAGCAGCCCAGGGGGGAGTTCCTACGAGCAGTACTTC
TRBJ2-5	TRBD1	TRBV19	NA	CASSIGGTGETQYF	TGTGCCAGTAGTATTGGAGGGACAGGGGAGACCCAGTACTTC
TRBJ1-5	NA	TRBV28	NA	CASSFHGWALNQPQHF	TGTGCCAGCAGTTTCCATGGGTGGGCACTTAATCAGCCCCAGCATTTT
TRBJ2-1	NA	TRBV5-1	NA	CASSLGSGGNEQFF	TGCGCCAGCAGCTTGGGGTCAGGGGGGAATGAGCAGTTCTTC
TRBJ1-1	TRBD1	TRBV6-5	NA	CASRGETGVAEAFF	TGTGCCAGCAGGGGGGAGACAGGGGTGGCTGAAGCTTTCTTT
TRBJ1-4	TRBD1	TRBV4-1	NA	CASSLHLLTGDYEKLFF	TGCGCCAGCAGCCTCCACCTCCTGACAGGGGACTATGAAAAACTGTTTTTT
TRBJ2-2	TRBD2	TRBV19	NA	CASSLVAGLGELFF	TGTGCCAGTAGTTTGGTAGCGGGTCTCGGGGAGCTGTTTTTT
TRBJ1-5	NA	TRBV10-2	NA	CATYGGANQPQHF	TGCGCCACCTATGGAGGGGCGAATCAGCCCCAGCATTTT
TRBJ1-2	NA	TRBV14	NA	CASSQDAVSRGGYTF	TGTGCCAGCAGCCAAGACGCGGTGTCCAGGGGTGGCTACACCTTC
TRBJ1-2	NA	TRBV6-5	NA	CASSYSVGGVNTGYTF	TGTGCCAGCAGTTACTCCGTCGGGGGGGTCAACACCGGCTACACCTTC
TRBJ2-7	NA	TRBV27	NA	CASSFGGPSEQYF	TGTGCCAGCAGTTTCGGAGGGCCTAGTGAGCAGTACTTC
TRBJ2-1	TRBD2	TRBV5-4	NA	CASSPGLAGGSNEQFF	TGTGCCAGCAGCCCCGGCCTAGCGGGGGGTTCGAATGAGCAGTTCTTC
TRBJ1-1	NA	TRBV5-1	NA	CASSLRPDSHTEAFF	TGCGCCAGCAGCCTAAGGCCTGACAGTCACACTGAAGCTTTCTTT
TRBJ2-2	NA	TRBV7-9	NA	CASSLRGNTGELFF	TGTGCCAGCAGCTTAAGGGGGAACACCGGGGAGCTGTTTTTT
TRBJ2-7	NA	TRBV15	NA	CATSREGRRLHEQYF	TGTGCCACCAGCAGGGAGGGGAGGCGGCTCCACGAGCAGTACTTC
TRBJ1-1	NA	TRBV9	NA	CASSLIGGRSTEAFF	TGTGCCAGCAGCCTTATAGGAGGGAGATCCACTGAAGCTTTCTTT
TRBJ2-2	TRBD1	TRBV27	NA	CASSLWTGGRAGELFF	TGTGCCAGCAGTTTGTGGACAGGGGGAAGAGCCGGGGAGCTGTTTTTT
TRBJ1-5	NA	TRBV5-1	NA	CASSWGSGNQPQHF	TGCGCCAGCAGCTGGGGCTCGGGCAATCAGCCCCAGCATTTT
TRBJ1-1	NA	TRBV7-3	NA	CASSLLASTEAFF	TGTGCCAGCAGCTTATTGGCCAGCACTGAAGCTTTCTTT
TRBJ2-5	TRBD1	TRBV5-4	NA	CASSFPGPGQGETQYF	TGTGCCAGCAGCTTCCCGGGACCCGGACAGGGGGAGACCCAGTACTTC
TRBJ2-7	NA	TRBV6-5	NA	CASSTVLSYEQYF	TGTGCCAGCAGTACTGTCCTCTCCTACGAGCAGTACTTC
TRBJ1-2	TRBD1	TRBV28	NA	CASTAGQGNGGYTF	TGTGCCAGCACCGCCGGACAGGGGAATGGTGGCTACACCTTC
TRBJ1-1	NA	TRBV25-1	NA	CASSLTGNTEAFF	TGTGCCAGCAGTCTAACAGGGAACACTGAAGCTTTCTTT
TRBJ1-1	NA	TRBV19	NA	CASSFELNTEAFF	TGTGCCAGTAGTTTCGAGTTGAACACTGAAGCTTTCTTT
TRBJ2-7	NA	TRBV18	NA	CASSPRRDHYEQYF	TGTGCCAGCTCACCACGGAGGGATCACTACGAGCAGTACTTC
TRBJ2-3	NA	TRBV6-1	NA	CASSRQIHTDTQYF	TGTGCCAGCAGCCGACAGATACACACAGATACGCAGTATTTT
TRBJ1-4	TRBD1	TRBV15	NA	CATSRETGAGEKLFF	TGTGCCACCAGCAGAGAAACAGGGGCCGGTGAAAAACTGTTTTTT
TRBJ1-4	NA	TRBV19	NA	CASHRGTLNEKLFF	TGTGCCTCCCACCGTGGGACACTGAATGAAAAACTGTTTTTT
TRBJ2-5	TRBD2	TRBV7-3	NA	CASSLSGGAWQETQYF	TGTGCCAGCAGCCTTAGCGGGGGGGCCTGGCAAGAGACCCAGTACTTC
TRBJ1-5	NA	TRBV30	NA	CAWRPPGHQPQHF	TGTGCCTGGAGGCCACCAGGGCACCAGCCCCAGCATTTT